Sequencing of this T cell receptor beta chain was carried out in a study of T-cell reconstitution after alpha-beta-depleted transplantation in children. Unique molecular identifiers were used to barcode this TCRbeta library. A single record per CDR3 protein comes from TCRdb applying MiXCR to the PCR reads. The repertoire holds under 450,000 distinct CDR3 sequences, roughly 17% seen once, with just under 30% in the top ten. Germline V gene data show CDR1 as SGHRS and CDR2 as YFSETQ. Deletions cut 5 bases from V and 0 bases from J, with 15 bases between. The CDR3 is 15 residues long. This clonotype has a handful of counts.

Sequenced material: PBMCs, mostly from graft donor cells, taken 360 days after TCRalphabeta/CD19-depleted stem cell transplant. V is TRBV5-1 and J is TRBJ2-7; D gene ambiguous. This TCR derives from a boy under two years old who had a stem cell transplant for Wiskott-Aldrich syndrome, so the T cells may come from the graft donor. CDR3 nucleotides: TGCGCCAGCAGATTCTTAGGGTCAAACTCCTACGAGCAGTACTTC. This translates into CASRFLGSNSYEQYF. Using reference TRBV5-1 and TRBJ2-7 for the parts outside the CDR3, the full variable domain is KAGVTQTPRYLIKTRGQQVTLSCSPISGHRSVSWYQQTPGQGLQFLFEYFSETQRNKGNFPGRFSGRQFSNSRSEMNVSTLELGDSALYLCASRFLGSNSYEQYFGPGTRLTVT.